This TCR beta chain was identified in a study of cytomegalovirus exposure and HLA in healthy donors (dated by TCRdb to about 2017). About the investigation overall: According to a later analysis, the 120 validation repertoires were produced on the same platform as the 600 to 850 repertoires of the first cohort. Along with the roughly 670-subject first cohort, a separate validation cohort of around 120 different subjects was used. High-throughput TCR immunosequencing, statistical association of individual TCRs with disease status, and machine learning were combined to predict cytomegalovirus infection status. The study aimed to test whether signatures of past pathogen exposure could be identified by cataloging public T cell receptors. Overall study outcomes, separate from this receptor: In a later analysis, TCRs clustered in the first cohort were found to also tend to co-occur in the roughly 130 validation repertoires, with 94% of cluster scores above 0. Most TCR sequences were seen in very few donors, while some public TCRs were found in many individuals. The authors suggested that the approach could potentially be extended to other disease states and immunological phenotypes. A few of the identified cytomegalovirus-associated TCR beta chains were confirmed in vitro to be specific for cytomegalovirus antigens. The classifier was reported to diagnose cytomegalovirus status with high specificity and sensitivity in both the original cohort and the validation cohort. A later analysis had no HLA typing for the validation cohort, so co-occurrence there was scored across all 130 or so repertoires. The study listed 150 to 200 TCR beta chains as associated with cytomegalovirus.

From V the trimming removes 5 bases and from J it removes 3 bases, while the gene matches leave 5 bases of the junction unaccounted for. The CDR3, cysteine through phenylalanine, is 14 amino acids long. CDR3 DNA only is kept here, 42 bases in frame from base 1. The germline V gene gives CDR1 as SGHDN and CDR2 as FVKESK. The library was made by the immunoSEQ multiplex PCR assay. On the authors' methods: A statistical classification framework was developed to diagnose cytomegalovirus status using the catalog of TCR beta chain sequences. The source is immuneACCESS, and TCRdb retained only in-frame sequences with V and J called. Part of the clones is not carried over; for the studies checked, unresolved V genes explain less than half of this, and the remainder is unexplained. The V and J calls and clone size were taken over from that table, and D and trimming were inferred from the DNA. This sample holds more than 55,000 clones; 94% were observed only once. Of the sample, around 0.65% is held by the ten largest clones.

Regarding this clone: Which antigen it targets is not known. The input lacks base qualities; no much larger clone sits a single base away.

Donors formed part of the validation cohort, which comprised 95 to 150 subjects and was distinct from the first cohort of under 800 subjects. The TCR was taken from a woman aged 18-29 years in good health and CMV-seronegative. Sample: PBMCs. Recombination connected TRBV14 to TRBJ2-5, with 8 bases aligning to TRBD1. CDR3 reads: CASSTDRGEETQYF. Read as DNA, the sequence is TGTGCCAGCAGCACCGACAGGGGAGAAGAGACCCAGTACTTC.